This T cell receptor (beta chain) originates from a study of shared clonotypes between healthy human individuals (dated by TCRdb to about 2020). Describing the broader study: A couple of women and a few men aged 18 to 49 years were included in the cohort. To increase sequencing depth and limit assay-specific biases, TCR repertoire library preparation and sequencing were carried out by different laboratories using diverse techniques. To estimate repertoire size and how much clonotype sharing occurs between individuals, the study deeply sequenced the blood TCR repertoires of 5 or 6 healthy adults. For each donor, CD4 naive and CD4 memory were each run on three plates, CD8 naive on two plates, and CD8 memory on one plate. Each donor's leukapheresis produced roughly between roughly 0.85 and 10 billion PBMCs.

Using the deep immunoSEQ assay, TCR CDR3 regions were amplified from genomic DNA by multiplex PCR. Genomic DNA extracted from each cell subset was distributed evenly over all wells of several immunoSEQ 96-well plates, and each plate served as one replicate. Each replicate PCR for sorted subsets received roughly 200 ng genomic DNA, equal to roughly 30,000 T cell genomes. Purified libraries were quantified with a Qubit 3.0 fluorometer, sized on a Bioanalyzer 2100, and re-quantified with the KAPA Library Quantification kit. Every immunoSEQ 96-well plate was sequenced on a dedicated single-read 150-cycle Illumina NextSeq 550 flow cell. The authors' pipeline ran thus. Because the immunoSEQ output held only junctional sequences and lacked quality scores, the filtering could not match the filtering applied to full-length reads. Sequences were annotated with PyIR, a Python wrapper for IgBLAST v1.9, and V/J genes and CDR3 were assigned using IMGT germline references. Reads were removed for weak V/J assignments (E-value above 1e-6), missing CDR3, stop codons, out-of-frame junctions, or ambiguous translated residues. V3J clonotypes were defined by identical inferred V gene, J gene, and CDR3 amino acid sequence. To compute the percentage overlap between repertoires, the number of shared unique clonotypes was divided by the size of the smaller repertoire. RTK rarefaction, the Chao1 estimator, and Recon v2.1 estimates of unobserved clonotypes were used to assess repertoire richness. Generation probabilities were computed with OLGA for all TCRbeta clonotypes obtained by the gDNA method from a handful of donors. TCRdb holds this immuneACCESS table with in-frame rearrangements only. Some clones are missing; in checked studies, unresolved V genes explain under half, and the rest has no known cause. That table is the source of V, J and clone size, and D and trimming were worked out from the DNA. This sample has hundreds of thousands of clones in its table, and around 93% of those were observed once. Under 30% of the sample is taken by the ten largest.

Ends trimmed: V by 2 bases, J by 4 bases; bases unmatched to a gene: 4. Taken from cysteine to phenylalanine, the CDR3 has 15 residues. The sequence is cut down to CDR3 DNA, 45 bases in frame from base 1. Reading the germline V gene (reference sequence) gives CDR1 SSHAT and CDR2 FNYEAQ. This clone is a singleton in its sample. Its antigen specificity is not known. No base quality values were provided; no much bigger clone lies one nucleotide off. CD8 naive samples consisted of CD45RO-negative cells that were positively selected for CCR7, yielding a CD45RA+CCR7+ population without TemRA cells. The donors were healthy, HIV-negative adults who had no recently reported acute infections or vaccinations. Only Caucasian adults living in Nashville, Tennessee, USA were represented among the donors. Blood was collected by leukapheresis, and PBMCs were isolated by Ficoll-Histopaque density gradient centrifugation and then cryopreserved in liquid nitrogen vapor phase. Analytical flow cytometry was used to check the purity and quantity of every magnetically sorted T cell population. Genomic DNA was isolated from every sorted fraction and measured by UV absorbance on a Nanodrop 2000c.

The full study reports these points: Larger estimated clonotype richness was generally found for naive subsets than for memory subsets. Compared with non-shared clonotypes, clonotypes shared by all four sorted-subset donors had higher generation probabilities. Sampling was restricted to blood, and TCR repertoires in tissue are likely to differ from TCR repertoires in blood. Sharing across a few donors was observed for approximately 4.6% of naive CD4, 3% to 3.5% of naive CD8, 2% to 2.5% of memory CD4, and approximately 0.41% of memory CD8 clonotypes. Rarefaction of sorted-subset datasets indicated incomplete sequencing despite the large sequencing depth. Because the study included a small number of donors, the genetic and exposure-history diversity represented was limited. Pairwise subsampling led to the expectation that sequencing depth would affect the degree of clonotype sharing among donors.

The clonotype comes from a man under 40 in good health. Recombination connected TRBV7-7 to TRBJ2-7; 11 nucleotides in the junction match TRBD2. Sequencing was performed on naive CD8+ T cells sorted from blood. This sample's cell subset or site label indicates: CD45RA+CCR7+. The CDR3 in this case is CASSLLAGGLYEQYF. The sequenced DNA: TGTGCCAGCAGCTTACTAGCGGGAGGTTTGTACGAGCAGTACTTC. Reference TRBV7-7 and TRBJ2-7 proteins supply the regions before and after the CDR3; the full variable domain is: GAGVSQSPRYKVTKRGQDVTLRCDPISSHATLYWYQQALGQGPEFLTYFNYEAQPDKSGLPSDRFSAERPEGSISTLTIQRTEQRDSAMYRCASSLLAGGLYEQYFGPGTRLTVT.